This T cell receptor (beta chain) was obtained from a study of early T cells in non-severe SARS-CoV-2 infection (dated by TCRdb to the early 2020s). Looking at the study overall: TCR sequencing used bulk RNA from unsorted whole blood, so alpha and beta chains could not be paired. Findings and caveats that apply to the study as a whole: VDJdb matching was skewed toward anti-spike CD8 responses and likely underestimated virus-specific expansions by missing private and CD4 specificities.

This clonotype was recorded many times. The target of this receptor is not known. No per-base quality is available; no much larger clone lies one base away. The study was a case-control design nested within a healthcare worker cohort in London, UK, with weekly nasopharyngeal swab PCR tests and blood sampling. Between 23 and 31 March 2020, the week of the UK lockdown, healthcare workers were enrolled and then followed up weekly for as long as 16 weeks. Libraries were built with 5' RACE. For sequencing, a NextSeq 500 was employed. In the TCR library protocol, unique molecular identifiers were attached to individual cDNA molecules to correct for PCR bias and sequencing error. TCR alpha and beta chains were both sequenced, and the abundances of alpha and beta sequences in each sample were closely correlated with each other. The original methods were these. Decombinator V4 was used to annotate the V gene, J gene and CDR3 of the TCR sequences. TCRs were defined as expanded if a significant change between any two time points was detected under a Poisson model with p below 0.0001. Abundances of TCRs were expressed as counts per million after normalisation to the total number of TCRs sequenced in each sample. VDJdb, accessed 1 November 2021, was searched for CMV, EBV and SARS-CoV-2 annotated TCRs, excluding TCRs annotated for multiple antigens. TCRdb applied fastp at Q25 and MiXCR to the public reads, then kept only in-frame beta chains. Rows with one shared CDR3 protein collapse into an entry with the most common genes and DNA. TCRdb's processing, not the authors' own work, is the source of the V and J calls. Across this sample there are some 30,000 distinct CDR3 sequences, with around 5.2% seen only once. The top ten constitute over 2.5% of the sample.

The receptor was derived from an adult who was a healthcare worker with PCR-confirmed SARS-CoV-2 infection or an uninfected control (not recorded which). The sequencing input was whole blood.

Read as DNA, the sequence is TGTGCCAGCAGACTGGTCGATGAGCAGTTCTTC. Protein translation: CASRLVDEQFF. This sequence uses TRBV12-3 or TRBV12-4 and TRBJ2-1; the D gene identity is not certain. Trimming costs V 6 bases and J 8 bases, and their ends lie 8 bases apart. Including the terminal cysteine and phenylalanine, the CDR3 comprises 11 residues. Of the read, only the CDR3 DNA is kept; its 33 bases are in frame from base 1.